The source of this T cell receptor (beta chain) is a study of blood T cell repertoires in COVID-19. The wider study: The United States, Italy and Spain were the sources of the acute and convalescent COVID-19 samples. The cDNA or gDNA used as material had been derived from T cells, B-cell-depleted T cells, or PBMCs.

Original processing methods: The authors estimated nucleated cell counts from reference gene primer amplification. Clones were sequenced by immunoSEQ multiplex PCR, and TCRdb holds only the in-frame ones, with some missing. D and trimming come from the DNA, and the V and J calls and clone size come from that table. The table includes about 87,000 clones, around nine tenths detected once. V shed 7 bases, J shed 5 bases, and the junction held 8 bases outside the gene matches. This CDR3 has 14 amino acids. The germline gives CDR1 MNHEY, CDR2 SMNVEV (reference sequence). Input material: peripheral blood. The chain has TRBV27 and TRBJ1-1; TRBD1 matches 9 bases. The sequence derives from a man aged 35-49 years with acute or convalescent COVID-19. The CDR3 nucleotides are TGTGCCAGCACCCAACAGGGGGCATGGACTGAAGCTTTCTTT. Residues: CASTQQGAWTEAFF.